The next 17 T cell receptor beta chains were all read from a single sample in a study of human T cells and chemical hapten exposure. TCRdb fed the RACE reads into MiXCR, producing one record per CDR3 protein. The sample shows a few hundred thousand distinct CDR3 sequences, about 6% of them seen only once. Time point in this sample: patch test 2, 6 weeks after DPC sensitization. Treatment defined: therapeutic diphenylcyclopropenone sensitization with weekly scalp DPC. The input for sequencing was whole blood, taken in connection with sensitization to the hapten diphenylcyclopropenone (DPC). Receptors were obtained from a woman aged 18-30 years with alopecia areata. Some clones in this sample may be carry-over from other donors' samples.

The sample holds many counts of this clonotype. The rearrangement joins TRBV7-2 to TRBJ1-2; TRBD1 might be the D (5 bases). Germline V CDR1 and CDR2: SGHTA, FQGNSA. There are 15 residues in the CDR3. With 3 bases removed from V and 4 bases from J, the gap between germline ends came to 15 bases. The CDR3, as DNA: TGTGCCAGCAGCTTGCGTTTGGGACTCAGCTATGGCTACACCTTC. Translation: CASSLRLGLSYGYTF.

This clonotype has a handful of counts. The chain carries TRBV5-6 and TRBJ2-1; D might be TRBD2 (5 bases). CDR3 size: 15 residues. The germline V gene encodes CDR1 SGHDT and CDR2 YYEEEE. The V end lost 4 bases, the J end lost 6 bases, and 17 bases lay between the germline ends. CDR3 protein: CASSADWPRTNEQFF. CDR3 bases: TGTGCCAGCAGCGCGGACTGGCCCCGGACCAATGAGCAGTTCTTC. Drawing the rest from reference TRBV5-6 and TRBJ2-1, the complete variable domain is DAGVTQSPTHLIKTRGQQVTLRCSPKSGHDTVSWYQQALGQGPQFIFQYYEEEERQRGNFPDRFSGHQFPNYSSELNVNALLLGDSALYLCASSADWPRTNEQFFGPGTRLTVL.

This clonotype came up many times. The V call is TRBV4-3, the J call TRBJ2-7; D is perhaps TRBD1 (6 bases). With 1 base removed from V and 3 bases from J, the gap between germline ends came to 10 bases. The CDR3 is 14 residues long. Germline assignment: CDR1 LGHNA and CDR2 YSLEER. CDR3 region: CASSQGQDIYEQYF. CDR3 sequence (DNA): TGCGCCAGCAGCCAAGGACAGGACATCTACGAGCAGTACTTC.

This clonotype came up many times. Here the CDR3 reads CASMQDRGATGELFF. Written as DNA, the CDR3 is TGTGCCAGCATGCAGGACAGGGGAGCCACCGGGGAGCTGTTTTTT. V is TRBV7-2 and J is TRBJ2-2; 9 bases fit TRBD1. The length of the CDR3 is 15 residues. Germline CDR1 and CDR2: SGHTA and FQGNSA. J lost 4 bases, V lost 7 bases, and 7 bases had no gene match. The full variable domain, completed using reference TRBV7-2 and TRBJ2-2, is GAGVSQSPSNKVTEKGKDVELRCDPISGHTALYWYRQSLGQGLEFLIYFQGNSAPDKSGLPSDRFSAERTGGSVSTLTIQRTQQEDSAVYLCASMQDRGATGELFFGEGSRLTVL.

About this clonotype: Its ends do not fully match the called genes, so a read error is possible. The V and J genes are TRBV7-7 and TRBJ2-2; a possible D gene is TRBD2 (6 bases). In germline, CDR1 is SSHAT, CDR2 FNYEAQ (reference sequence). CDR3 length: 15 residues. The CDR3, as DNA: TGTGCTAGCAGCCCTAGCGCGTCGAACACCGGGGAGCTGTTTTTT. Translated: CASSPSASNTGELFF.

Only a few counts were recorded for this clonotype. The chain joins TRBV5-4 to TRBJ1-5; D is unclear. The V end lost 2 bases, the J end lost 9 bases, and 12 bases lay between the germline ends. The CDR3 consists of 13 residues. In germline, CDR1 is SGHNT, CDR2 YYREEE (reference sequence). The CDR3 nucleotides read TGTGCCAGCAGCTTCGCAGGCACGGGGCCCCAGCATTTT. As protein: CASSFAGTGPQHF.

CDR3: CASTQQGVAEAFF. DNA for the CDR3: TGTGCCAGCACCCAACAGGGGGTGGCTGAAGCTTTCTTT. The chain recombines TRBV6-6 with TRBJ1-1; 8 bases are shared with TRBD1. Germline loops: CDR1 MNHNY, CDR2 SVGAGI (reference sequence). V lost 7 bases to trimming and J lost 6 bases; unmatched junction nucleotides: 7. This CDR3 is 13 amino acids long.

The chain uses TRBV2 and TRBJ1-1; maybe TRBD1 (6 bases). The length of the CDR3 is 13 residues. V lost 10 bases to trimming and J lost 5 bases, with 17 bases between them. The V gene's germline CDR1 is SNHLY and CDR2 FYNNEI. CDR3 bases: TGTGCCAATAACGGACAGTGGGGGACTGAAGCTTTCTTT. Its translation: CANNGQWGTEAFF.

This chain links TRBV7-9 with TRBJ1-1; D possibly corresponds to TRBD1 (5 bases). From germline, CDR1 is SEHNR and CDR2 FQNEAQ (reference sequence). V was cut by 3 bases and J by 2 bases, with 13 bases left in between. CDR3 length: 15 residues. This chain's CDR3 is CASSLGTAFNTEAFF. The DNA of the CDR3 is TGTGCCAGCAGCTTGGGGACTGCCTTTAACACTGAAGCTTTCTTT.

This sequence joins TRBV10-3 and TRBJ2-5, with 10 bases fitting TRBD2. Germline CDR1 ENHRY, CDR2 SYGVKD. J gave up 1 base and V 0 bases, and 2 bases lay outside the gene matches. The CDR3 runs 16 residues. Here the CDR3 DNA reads TGTGCCATCAGTGAGTCGGGACTAGCGACCCAAGAGACCCAGTACTTC. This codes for CAISESGLATQETQYF.

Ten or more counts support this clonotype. The CDR3 region is CASSLAIGTNRNTIYF. CDR3 coding DNA: TGCGCCAGCAGCTTGGCCATCGGGACAAACCGAAACACCATATATTTT. The chain joins TRBV5-1 to TRBJ1-3; D may be TRBD1 (6 bases). V lost 0 bases to trimming and J lost 5 bases, with 15 bases between them. CDR3 length: 16 amino acids. Germline loops: CDR1 SGHRS, CDR2 YFSETQ.

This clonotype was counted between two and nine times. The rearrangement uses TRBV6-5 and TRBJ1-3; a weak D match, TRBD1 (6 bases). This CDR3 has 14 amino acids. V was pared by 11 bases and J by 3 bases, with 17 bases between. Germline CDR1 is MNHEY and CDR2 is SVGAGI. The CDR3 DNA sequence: TGTGCCTCCTCTGCCAGGGGACTTGGAAACACCATATATTTT. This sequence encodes CASSARGLGNTIYF.

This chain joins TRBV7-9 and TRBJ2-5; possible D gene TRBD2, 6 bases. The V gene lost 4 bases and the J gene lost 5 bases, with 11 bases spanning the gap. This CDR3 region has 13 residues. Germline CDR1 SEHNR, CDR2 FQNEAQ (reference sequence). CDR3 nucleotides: TGTGCCAGCAGCTGGGGGGTGGTGGAGACCCAGTACTTC. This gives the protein CASSWGVVETQYF.

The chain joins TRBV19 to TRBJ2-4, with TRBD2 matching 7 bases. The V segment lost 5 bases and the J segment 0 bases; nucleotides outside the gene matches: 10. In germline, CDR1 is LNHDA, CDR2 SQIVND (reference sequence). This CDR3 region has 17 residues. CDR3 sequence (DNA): TGTGCCAGTAGTGTACTCGGGGGGAGCCCAGCCAAAAACATTCAGTACTTC. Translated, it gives CASSVLGGSPAKNIQYF.

CDR3 loop: CASSLGGPPRDTQYF. The CDR3 DNA reads TGTGCCAGCAGTTTAGGGGGGCCGCCCAGGGATACGCAGTATTTT. V is TRBV27 and J is TRBJ2-3; D could derive from TRBD1 or TRBD2 (6 bases each). CDR1 is MNHEY, CDR2 SMNVEV, per germline (reference sequence). The length of the CDR3 is 15 residues. V lost 2 bases and J 6 bases, leaving 15 bases between the germline ends.

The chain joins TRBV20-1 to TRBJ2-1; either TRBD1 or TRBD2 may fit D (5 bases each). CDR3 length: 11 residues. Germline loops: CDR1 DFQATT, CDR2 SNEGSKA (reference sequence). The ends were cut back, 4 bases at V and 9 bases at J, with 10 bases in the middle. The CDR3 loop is CSANLGTEQFF. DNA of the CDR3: TGCAGTGCTAATCTTGGGACTGAGCAGTTCTTC.

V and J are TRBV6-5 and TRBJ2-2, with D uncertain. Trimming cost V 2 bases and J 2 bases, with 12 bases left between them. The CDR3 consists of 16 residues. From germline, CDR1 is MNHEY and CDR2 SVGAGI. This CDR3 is CASSYIGRLNTGELFF. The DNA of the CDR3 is TGTGCCAGCAGTTACATCGGCAGATTAAACACCGGGGAGCTGTTTTTT.